This TCR beta chain was observed in a study of T cells in women clearing cervical HPV infection. The overall study: Cases were women with histologically confirmed HPV16-related CIN3 or worse, including a couple of invasive cancers. Study findings and constraints: CIN3+ cases had significantly higher TCR richness than controls; evenness did not differ.

Average input was around 1,200 ng genomic DNA for immunoSEQ TCR beta CDR3 amplification. The assay was immunoSEQ multiplex PCR, and TCRdb's table has in-frame clones only and misses some. This table lists 25,000 to 35,000 clones. Each participant carried one incident cervical HPV16 infection only. Per the germline V gene, CDR1 is SGHTA and CDR2 is FQGNSA. Trimming took off 5 bases at V and 4 bases at J, with 12 bases between the two ends. CDR3 length: 13 residues. Comments on this clone: Its antigen is unidentified. The read halts 3 residues ahead of the CDR3 end, with the missing end drawn from the germline J gene.

Sequenced material: blood buffy coat. The chain combines TRBV7-2 with TRBJ2-7; D might be TRBD2 (6 bases). The TCR was taken from a woman aged 18 to 75 with a cervical HPV16 infection that either progressed to CIN3+ or cleared (not recorded which). The CDR3 bases that were read are TGTGCCAGCAGCCAGGTGGGGGGTTACGAG. Its protein is CASSQVGGYE. The CDR3 in its entirety is CASSQVGGYEQYF. Full variable domain (outside the CDR3, taken from reference TRBV7-2 and TRBJ2-7): GAGVSQSPSNKVTEKGKDVELRCDPISGHTALYWYRQSLGQGLEFLIYFQGNSAPDKSGLPSDRFSAERTGGSVSTLTIQRTQQEDSAVYLCASSQVGGYEQYFGPGTRLTVT.